This entry lists 16 T cell receptor beta chains sequenced from one sample in a study of pediatric ulcerative colitis. Profiled with immunoSEQ multiplex PCR; TCRdb holds only in-frame clones, not every one. The sample records around 65,000 clones, more than 60% being singletons. Source material: blood. These TCRs come from a boy between 10 and 17 years old with moderate ulcerative colitis.

The chain recombines TRBV5-4 with TRBJ2-7; TRBD2 aligns across 8 bases. This CDR3 has 15 residues. Germline trimming cut 0 bases from V and 3 bases from J; bases unmatched to any gene: 5. Germline V gene sequence: CDR1 SGHNT, CDR2 YYREEE (reference sequence). Here the CDR3 DNA reads TGTGCCAGCAGCTTGGTTACGGGAGGGGTCTACGAGCAGTACTTC. Amino acid sequence: CASSLVTGGVYEQYF. Complete variable domain (other parts from reference TRBV5-4 and TRBJ2-7): ETGVTQSPTHLIKTRGQQVTLRCSSQSGHNTVSWYQQALGQGPQFIFQYYREEENGRGNFPPRFSGLQFPNYSSELNVNALELDDSALYLCASSLVTGGVYEQYFGPGTRLTVT.

CDR3 sequence: CASSTGQGVYNSPLHF. The DNA of the CDR3 is TGTGCCAGCAGCACGGGACAGGGAGTCTATAATTCACCCCTCCACTTT. V gene TRBV11-1 combines with J gene TRBJ1-6, with TRBD1 identical over 9 bases. V lost 5 bases to trimming and J lost 3 bases; unmatched junction nucleotides: 5. Germline loops: CDR1 SGHAT, CDR2 FQDESV (reference sequence). The CDR3 is made up of 16 amino acids.

The chain joins TRBV28 to TRBJ2-7; weak D call: TRBD2 (6 bases). This CDR3 region has 14 residues. Germline CDR1 MDHEN, CDR2 SYDVKM. V lost 6 bases to trimming and J lost 0 bases, with 12 bases between them. CDR3 amino acids: CASSEDGSSYEQYF. The CDR3 nucleotides read TGTGCCAGCAGCGAGGACGGGAGCTCCTACGAGCAGTACTTC.

The chain employs TRBV10-3 and TRBJ1-2; 9 bases line up with TRBD1. V shed 5 bases, J shed 4 bases, and the junction held 8 bases outside the gene matches. CDR1 is ENHRY, CDR2 SYGVKD, per germline. The CDR3 is 15 amino acids. This CDR3 is CAISFRDRDGYGYTF. CDR3 nucleotides: TGTGCCATCAGTTTTAGGGACAGGGACGGCTATGGCTACACCTTC.

The chain combines TRBV29-1 with TRBJ2-5; 9 positions match TRBD1. The closer fit of TRBJ2-7 to the DNA end suggests the J call may be wrong. Germline-derived CDR1 and CDR2 are SQVTM and ANQGSEA. The CDR3 runs 13 residues. CDR3 nucleotides: TGCAGCGTTGAGGGGGACAGGGCCTACGAGCAGTACTTC. As protein: CSVEGDRAYEQYF.

V is TRBV19 and J is TRBJ1-5; D perhaps matches TRBD1 (5 bases). The CDR3 sequence is 17 residues long. The V gene's germline CDR1 is LNHDA and CDR2 SQIVND (reference sequence). The CDR3 region is CAVGGGEMGRIKQPQHF. The CDR3 coding sequence is TGTGCGGTAGGCGGGGGAGAGATGGGACGAATTAAGCAGCCCCAGCATTTT.

CDR3 loop: CASSFYGVGVDGYTF. The CDR3 nucleotides read TGCGCCAGCAGTTTCTACGGTGTAGGGGTGGATGGCTACACCTTC. The chain recombines TRBV5-1 with TRBJ1-2; weak D call: TRBD1 (5 bases). V was cut by 5 bases and J by 6 bases, with 20 bases left in between. The CDR3 contains 15 residues. In germline, CDR1 is SGHRS, CDR2 YFSETQ. The full variable domain, with the rest looked up from reference TRBV5-1 and TRBJ1-2, is KAGVTQTPRYLIKTRGQQVTLSCSPISGHRSVSWYQQTPGQGLQFLFEYFSETQRNKGNFPGRFSGRQFSNSRSEMNVSTLELGDSALYLCASSFYGVGVDGYTFGSGTRLTVV.

V gene TRBV4-2 combines with J gene TRBJ1-2, with D maybe TRBD1 (6 bases). The CDR3 spans 15 residues. V was cut by 4 bases and J by 4 bases, with 16 bases left in between. Germline CDR1 reads LGHNA; CDR2 reads YNFKEQ. The CDR3 nucleotides read TGTGCCAGCAGCCCCCTGAGGGGGGCTGGCTATGGCTACACCTTC. Translating gives CASSPLRGAGYGYTF.

This clone was recorded once. The genes are TRBV10-1 and TRBJ2-3; possible D gene TRBD1, 6 bases. CDR3 size: 18 residues. CDR1 is WNHNN, CDR2 SYGVQD, per germline (reference sequence). V dropped 8 bases and J dropped 0 bases, with 24 bases sitting between them. The CDR3 DNA sequence: TGCGCCAGCCAAAGTCGTAACAGGGTCTTACCTAGCACAGATACGCAGTATTTT. Its translation is CASQSRNRVLPSTDTQYF.

The chain uses TRBV7-2 and TRBJ2-7, with TRBD1 matching over 8 bases. V trimming: 4 bases; J trimming: 3 bases; junction bases outside the gene matches: 5. The CDR3 loop spans 14 amino acids. The germline gives CDR1 SGHTA, CDR2 FQGNSA. The DNA for the CDR3 is TGTGCCAGCAGCTCGACCGGGACAGGCTACGAGCAGTACTTC. As protein: CASSSTGTGYEQYF.

The chain carries TRBV11-2 and TRBJ2-7, with D unclear. Germline values: CDR1 SGHAT, CDR2 FQNNGV. Trimming took 5 bases from V and 6 from J, leaving 8 bases between them. There are 11 residues in the CDR3. The CDR3 DNA follows: TGTGCCAGCAGCCTGTGGGGCGAGCAGTACTTC. Translation: CASSLWGEQYF.

V usage is TRBV29-1 and J usage is TRBJ2-7, with TRBD1 matching 9 bases. The CDR3 sequence is 14 residues long. Trimming removed 7 bases from V and 3 bases from J; junction bases left unmatched: 10. Per the germline V gene, CDR1 is SQVTM and CDR2 is ANQGSEA. The CDR3 sequence: CSAGAGTGNYEQYF. CDR3 DNA sequence: TGCAGCGCTGGAGCCGGGACAGGGAACTACGAGCAGTACTTC.

CDR3: CASSLVGGGPYNEQFF. The CDR3 DNA follows: TGTGCCAGCAGTTTAGTGGGCGGGGGGCCCTACAATGAGCAGTTCTTC. The chain employs TRBV27 and TRBJ2-1; 8 nucleotides line up with TRBD2. The CDR3 runs 16 residues. Germline-derived CDR1 and CDR2 are MNHEY and SMNVEV (reference sequence). V shed 2 bases and J 2 bases; nucleotides not matched to a gene: 5.

The CDR3 nucleotides are TGTGCCAGCAGTTACTCGATCATCCCCGGGGAGCTGTTTTTT. This gives the protein CASSYSIIPGELFF. The chain has TRBV6-5 and TRBJ2-2, with D unclear. The length of the CDR3 is 14 residues. Looked up from germline, CDR1 is MNHEY and CDR2 is SVGAGI. With 0 bases removed from V and 6 bases from J, the gap between germline ends came to 8 bases.

CDR3 DNA sequence: TGTGCCAGCAGCCGTTTAGCGGGGGGGTACAATGAGCAGTTCTTC. Translation: CASSRLAGGYNEQFF. The V gene is TRBV5-4, the J gene TRBJ2-1, with TRBD2 matching 11 bases. The CDR3 totals 15 residues. The J segment lost 4 bases and the V segment lost 4 bases, leaving 4 bases of the junction unmatched. Germline CDR1 SGHNT, CDR2 YYREEE (reference sequence).

The CDR3 nucleotides read TGCGCCAGCAGCCAAGATCGTGTCACCTACGAGCAGTACTTC. This codes for CASSQDRVTYEQYF. V usage is TRBV4-3 and J usage is TRBJ2-7, with D hard to call. The CDR3 loop spans 14 amino acids. The germline CDR1 and CDR2 sequences are LGHNA and YSLEER. V was cut by 0 bases and J by 2 bases, with 8 bases left in between.